Described below is a single T cell receptor beta chain sequence and its context. No antigen is known for it. The PCR made use of 60 Vbeta and 13 Jbeta primers. Clones were sequenced by immunoSEQ multiplex PCR, and TCRdb holds only the in-frame ones, with some missing. The sample has around 250,000 clones, approximately 80% seen once. The data belong to a study of cytomegalovirus exposure and HLA in healthy donors. Study results and limitations: Certain sequence variants were highly shared and formed a cluster, and this cluster was likely a sequencing artifact. Certain indistinguishable V segments, among them TRBV6-2 and TRBV6-3, were excluded. A later analysis linked a missense DCLRE1C variant to TCR beta V- and J-gene trimming.

J lost 3 bases, V lost 3 bases, and 1 base had no gene match. Germline CDR1 reads LGHNA; CDR2 reads YNFKEQ. The CDR3 runs to 15 residues. Donors had nominal health at sampling but likely had unrecorded immune exposures. The gene calls are TRBV4-2 and TRBJ2-5; TRBD2 matches at 13 bases. This receptor was taken from a woman in her sixties or seventies in good health and CMV-seropositive. Input material: PBMCs. The CDR3: CASSQTSGRKETQYF. DNA of the CDR3: TGTGCCAGCAGCCAGACTAGCGGGAGGAAAGAGACCCAGTACTTC.